A single sample gave rise to the 10 T cell receptor beta chains below, sequenced in a study of T cell repertoires in cytomegalovirus infection. In TCRdb, the reads were re-called with MiXCR into one record per CDR3 protein. The table includes about 200,000 distinct CDR3 sequences, approximately 9.6% detected once. The sequencing input was PBMCs. The receptor source for this set is a human donor in good health (CMV status not recorded). Some clones in this sample may be carry-over from other donors' samples.

In its sample, this clonotype was seen many times. The V call is TRBV19, the J call TRBJ1-5, with unresolved D. The CDR3 runs to 12 residues. CDR1 is LNHDA, CDR2 SQIVND, per germline (reference sequence). The germline V and J ends were trimmed by 2 bases and 3 bases, with 2 bases remaining between them. The CDR3, as DNA: TGTGCCAGTAGTATATCCAATCAGCCCCAGCATTTT. This codes for CASSISNQPQHF. Filled out from reference TRBV19 and TRBJ1-5, the complete variable domain reads DGGITQSPKYLFRKEGQNVTLSCEQNLNHDAMYWYRQDPGQGLRLIYYSQIVNDFQKGDIAEGYSVSREKKESFPLTVTSAQKNPTAFYLCASSISNQPQHFGDGTRLSIL.

In this sample, this clonotype turned up many times. The rearrangement uses TRBV7-3 and TRBJ1-1, with D maybe TRBD1 (6 bases). V lost 5 bases, J lost 4 bases, and 11 bases lay in between. The germline V gene has CDR1 SGHTA and CDR2 FQGTGA. The CDR3 loop spans 13 amino acids. The CDR3 reads CASSVGGLTEAFF. As DNA, the CDR3 is TGTGCCAGCAGCGTAGGGGGACTCACTGAAGCTTTCTTT.

The V and J genes are TRBV20-1 and TRBJ1-5, with D perhaps TRBD1 (6 bases). The CDR3 sequence is 13 residues long. Trimming pared 2 bases from V and 7 bases from J, leaving 12 bases between. Germline lookup yields CDR1 DFQATT and CDR2 SNEGSKA (reference sequence). The CDR3 DNA follows: TGCAGTGCTAGAAGGGGGGGGGGACAGCCCCAGCATTTT. This codes for CSARRGGGQPQHF.

This clonotype was recorded many times. The CDR3, as DNA: TGTGCCAGCAGTCCCTCTGGTCTAGCGGGTCGGGATGAGCAGTTCTTC. It yields the protein CASSPSGLAGRDEQFF. The chain has TRBV12-3 or TRBV12-4 and TRBJ2-1; 8 bases line up with TRBD2. The CDR3 sequence is 16 residues long. Germline trimming cut 5 bases from V and 8 bases from J; bases unmatched to any gene: 14.

This clonotype has only a few counts. This sequence joins TRBV25-1 and TRBJ2-7, with D perhaps matching TRBD1 (5 bases). Germline CDR1 MGHDK, CDR2 SYGVNS. The V end lost 1 base, the J end lost 0 bases, and 7 bases lay between the germline ends. CDR3 length: 14 residues. CDR3: CASSELGPSYEQYF. As DNA, the CDR3 is TGTGCCAGCAGTGAATTGGGGCCCTCCTACGAGCAGTACTTC.

The gene calls are TRBV19 and TRBJ2-7; TRBD1 matches 9 bases. The V segment lost 1 base and the J segment 6 bases; nucleotides outside the gene matches: 7. The CDR3 totals 15 residues. Germline V gene data show CDR1 as LNHDA and CDR2 as SQIVND (reference sequence). In DNA, the CDR3 is TGTGCCAGTAGTATAGTGGCACAGGGGGCATCCGAGCAGTACTTC. As protein: CASSIVAQGASEQYF.

DNA of the CDR3: TGTGCCAGCAGTTCGCAGCCATCGGGGGGCAGAGAGCAGTTCTTC. Amino acids: CASSSQPSGGREQFF. This rearrangement joins TRBV28 to TRBJ2-1, with D perhaps matching TRBD2 (7 bases). The CDR3 loop spans 15 amino acids. Per the germline V gene, CDR1 is MDHEN and CDR2 is SYDVKM. Between the trimmed V and J ends, which lost 4 bases and 10 bases, there was a span of 20 bases.

This clonotype was seen more than once but under ten times. V gene TRBV10-3 combines with J gene TRBJ1-1; no firm D call. CDR1 and CDR2 from the germline V gene are ENHRY and SYGVKD. This CDR3 comprises 13 residues. V was trimmed by 4 bases and J by 6 bases, leaving 12 bases between them. This CDR3 reads CAISGQKKAEAFF. As DNA, the CDR3 is TGTGCCATCAGTGGCCAGAAGAAGGCTGAAGCTTTCTTT.

This clonotype was observed at least ten times. The V call is TRBV7-2, the J call TRBJ1-6, with TRBD1 as a possible D gene (5 bases). The CDR3 has 19 amino acids. Germline CDR1 and CDR2: SGHTA and FQGNSA. Trimming removed 2 bases from V and 8 bases from J, with 25 bases in between. The CDR3 sequence: CASSLLRGRSPIGDSPLHF. CDR3 nucleotides: TGTGCCAGCAGCTTATTAAGGGGACGTAGCCCTATCGGGGATTCACCCCTCCACTTT.

This clonotype turned up a few times. The chain links TRBV4-1 to TRBJ2-1; D is ambiguous. Deletions cut 0 bases from V and 0 bases from J, with 9 bases between. The CDR3 has 16 residues. The germline CDR1 and CDR2 sequences are MGHRA and YSYEKL. CDR3 DNA sequence: TGCGCCAGCAGCCAAGACCGGGCGAGCTCCTACAATGAGCAGTTCTTC. It translates to CASSQDRASSYNEQFF.